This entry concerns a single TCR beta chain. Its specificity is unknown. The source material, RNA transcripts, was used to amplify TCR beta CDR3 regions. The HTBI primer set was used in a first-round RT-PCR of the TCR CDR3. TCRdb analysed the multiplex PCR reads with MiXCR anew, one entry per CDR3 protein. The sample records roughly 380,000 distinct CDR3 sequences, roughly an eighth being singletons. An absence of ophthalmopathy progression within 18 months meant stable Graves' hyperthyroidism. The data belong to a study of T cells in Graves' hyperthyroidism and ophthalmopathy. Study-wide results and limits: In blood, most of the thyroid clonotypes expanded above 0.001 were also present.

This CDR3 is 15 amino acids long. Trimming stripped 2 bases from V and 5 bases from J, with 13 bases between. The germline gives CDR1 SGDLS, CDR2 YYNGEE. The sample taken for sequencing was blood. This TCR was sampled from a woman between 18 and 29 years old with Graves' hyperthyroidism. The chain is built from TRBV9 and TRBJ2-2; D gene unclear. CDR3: CASSVSGIKTGELFF. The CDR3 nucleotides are TGTGCCAGCAGCGTCTCTGGTATCAAGACCGGGGAGCTGTTTTTT.